Each of the 16 T cell receptor beta chains below was sequenced from the same sample in a study of blood T cell repertoires in COVID-19. Method: immunoSEQ multiplex PCR; TCRdb's copy keeps in-frame clones and lacks some. The sample lists over 45,000 clones; more than 70% were seen once. Sequenced: peripheral blood. The receptors originated from an elderly woman with acute or convalescent COVID-19.

The chain carries TRBV21-1 and TRBJ1-1; the tabulated D call, TRBD1, remains unverified against the DNA. TRBV21-1 is labeled a pseudogene. This CDR3 region has 15 residues. In nucleotides, the CDR3 is TGTGCCAGCAGCAAGGCAGGGGGTTGGACCACTGAAGCTTTCTTT. Amino acids: CASSKAGGWTTEAFF.

The chain carries TRBV10-3 and TRBJ2-2, with 8 bases fitting TRBD2. This CDR3 region has 17 residues. The germline CDR1 and CDR2 sequences are ENHRY and SYGVKD. J was trimmed by 0 bases and V by 3 bases; bases with no gene match: 6. The chain's CDR3 is CAISDGRGSANTGELFF. In DNA form, the CDR3 reads TGTGCCATCAGTGACGGGAGGGGGTCCGCGAACACCGGGGAGCTGTTTTTT.

The chain carries TRBV5-1 and TRBJ2-5; possible D gene TRBD2, 7 bases. Germline V lookup: CDR1 SGHRS, CDR2 YFSETQ. The CDR3 contains 16 residues. Trimming removed 0 bases from V and 0 bases from J, with 12 bases in between. The CDR3 bases are TGCGCCAGCAGCTTGGCCGTGGGGGGGCACCAAGAGACCCAGTACTTC. Amino acid sequence: CASSLAVGGHQETQYF.

The chain joins TRBV6-5 to TRBJ1-5; D is unclear. This CDR3 has 15 residues. Trimming removed 3 bases at V and 7 bases at J, with 16 bases between. Germline V gene lookup returns CDR1 MNHEY and CDR2 SVGAGI. The CDR3: CASSYFTDGLQPQHF. CDR3 sequence (DNA): TGTGCCAGCAGTTATTTTACAGATGGTCTCCAGCCCCAGCATTTT.

The chain is built from TRBV2 and TRBJ1-6; a possible D gene is TRBD1 (6 bases). The CDR3 loop spans 14 amino acids. The germline V and J ends were trimmed by 6 bases and 9 bases, with 15 bases remaining between them. Germline CDR1 is SNHLY and CDR2 is FYNNEI. CDR3 nucleotides: TGTGCCAGCAGCTCCACAGGGACCGGTTCACCCCTCCACTTT. It yields the protein CASSSTGTGSPLHF. Drawing the rest from reference TRBV2 and TRBJ1-6, the complete variable domain is EPEVTQTPSHQVTQMGQEVILRCVPISNHLYFYWYRQILGQKVEFLVSFYNNEISEKSEIFDDQFSVERPDGSNFTLKIRSTKLEDSAMYFCASSSTGTGSPLHFGNGTRLTVT.

This clone was counted a few times. This sequence joins TRBV5-4 and TRBJ2-1; D is possibly TRBD1 (6 bases). V lost 4 bases and J lost 6, with 14 bases in between. The CDR3 contains 14 residues. Germline lookup yields CDR1 SGHNT and CDR2 YYREEE (reference sequence). The CDR3 region has the DNA TGTGCCAGCAGCGCCCGGGACACATCCAATGAGCAGTTCTTC. This translates into CASSARDTSNEQFF.

The V and J genes are TRBV18 and TRBJ2-5, with D unresolved. The CDR3 totals 12 residues. The germline V gene encodes CDR1 KGHSH and CDR2 LQKENI. Between the trimmed V and J ends, which lost 4 bases and 3 bases, there was a span of 6 bases. CDR3 in amino acids: CASSRSEETQYF. The CDR3 nucleotides read TGTGCCAGCTCACGTTCCGAAGAGACCCAGTACTTC.

The V and J genes are TRBV29-1 and TRBJ2-2; D unresolved. Between the trimmed V and J ends, which lost 3 bases and 2 bases, there was a span of 7 bases. Germline V gene lookup returns CDR1 SQVTM and CDR2 ANQGSEA. The CDR3 runs 13 residues. The CDR3 DNA follows: TGCAGCGTTGAGCGTACTAACACCGGGGAGCTGTTTTTT. It encodes CSVERTNTGELFF.

This clone was seen only once. The V call is TRBV28, the J call TRBJ1-6; D gene ambiguous. V lost 7 bases and J lost 0, with 7 bases in between. The CDR3 has 14 residues. Per the germline V gene, CDR1 is MDHEN and CDR2 is SYDVKM. The CDR3 DNA reads TGTGCCAGCATGCCGCGCTCCTATAATTCACCCCTCCACTTT. Protein: CASMPRSYNSPLHF.

A single count supports this clone. This CDR3 reads CASSQGSAGAPYEQYF. The CDR3 DNA is TGTGCCAGCAGCCAAGGGTCAGCGGGGGCACCGTACGAGCAGTACTTC. V usage is TRBV3-1 (or the pseudogene TRBV3-2) and J usage is TRBJ2-7; 8 nucleotides align to TRBD2. Unmatched junction bases numbered 9, after V lost 1 base and J lost 4 bases. Per the germline V gene, CDR1 is LGHDT and CDR2 is YNNKEL (reference sequence). The CDR3 is made up of 16 amino acids.

V and J are TRBV20-1 and TRBJ2-1, with 10 nucleotides matching TRBD2. Germline-derived CDR1 and CDR2 are DFQATT and SNEGSKA (reference sequence). The V and J ends lost 3 bases and 7 bases, in that order; junction bases with no gene match: 9. There are 15 residues in the CDR3. Written as DNA, the CDR3 is TGCAGTGCTAGTACTAGCGGGGTGGTGGGTAATGAGCAGTTCTTC. Translation gives CSASTSGVVGNEQFF.

V usage is TRBV5-1 and J usage is TRBJ1-4; TRBD1 agrees at 7 bases. The CDR3 has 15 residues. V shed 4 bases and J 8 bases; nucleotides not matched to a gene: 11. The germline gives CDR1 SGHRS, CDR2 YFSETQ. The CDR3 protein is CASSPGDSQREKLFF. The CDR3 DNA is TGCGCCAGCAGCCCCGGGGACAGCCAGAGGGAAAAACTGTTTTTT.

The chain recombines TRBV7-8 with TRBJ1-2; D might be TRBD1 (5 bases). The CDR3 extends over 12 amino acids. Germline V gene lookup returns CDR1 SGHVS and CDR2 FQNEAQ. V was pared by 5 bases and J by 4 bases, with 8 bases between. CDR3 residues: CASSSGGYGYTF. CDR3 sequence (DNA): TGTGCCAGCAGCAGCGGGGGCTATGGCTACACCTTC.

This clone showed up just once. The chain couples TRBV10-2 to TRBJ1-5; D not certain. V lost 3 bases and J lost 7, with 13 bases in between. The CDR3 consists of 14 residues. Germline V gives CDR1 WSHSY, CDR2 SAAADI. DNA of the CDR3: TGCGCCAGCAGTGACCCGGACGCGGGCCAGCCCCAGCATTTT. It codes for CASSDPDAGQPQHF.

This clone was recorded only once. The rearrangement uses TRBV6-5 and TRBJ2-7; 7 bases match TRBD2. V gave up 8 bases and J gave up 2 bases; unmatched junction bases: 6. CDR1 and CDR2 from the germline V gene are MNHEY and SVGAGI. The CDR3 loop spans 13 amino acids. The CDR3 DNA is TGTGCCAGCGGGCGGGGGTTCACCTACGAGCAGTACGTC. The encoded protein is CASGRGFTYEQYV.

V usage is TRBV2 and J usage is TRBJ2-1; D gene ambiguous. Trimming took 2 bases from V and 6 from J, leaving 14 bases between them. The CDR3 length is 15 residues. Germline loops: CDR1 SNHLY, CDR2 FYNNEI. The CDR3 DNA is TGTGCCAGCAGTGAATATGGGTTAACGGGCAATGAGCAGTTCTTC. Translating it yields CASSEYGLTGNEQFF.